The T cell receptor beta chain described here comes from a study of CD8 T cells in Susac syndrome (dated by TCRdb to about 2019). About the study as a whole: Whether CD8+ T cell activation and differentiation in Susac syndrome was antigen driven was tested using repertoire sequencing.

RNA was extracted using the RNeasy kit, and about 0.45 to 1 ug of the RNA was reverse transcribed with random hexamers. TCR beta CDR3 regions were amplified with the immunoSEQ multiplex PCR assay covering 54 Vbeta and 13 Jbeta segments. PCR amplification bias was corrected using a synthetic template baseline for primer optimization and computational correction. The authors' analysis ran thus. Reads were annotated to V, D and J genes according to IMGT and were analyzed with immunoSEQ Analyzer, with only productive sequences retained. Clonality was calculated as one minus the Shannon entropy normalized by log2 of the number of productive unique sequences. For each patient and control, public and private clones were evaluated within the 100 most prevalent clones. Clones were defined as Susac-specific when absent from the healthy and MS cohorts, from 1,000 to 1,100 published viral clones and from other ImmuneACCESS disease sequences. TCRdb ran its own pipeline on the public reads, namely fastp trimming at Q25 and MiXCR clone calling, and kept in-frame beta chains. Under each unique CDR3 protein, matching rows form one entry showing the most common genes and DNA. TCRdb's processing, not the authors' own work, is the source of the V and J calls. In all, the sample holds some 200,000 distinct CDR3 sequences, and 95% of those were seen once. Roughly 0.1% of the sample goes to the ten largest clones.

What the study reported, not specific to this receptor: The study acknowledged that relatively few individuals were included in the TCR sequencing and HLA analysis.

The CDR3, from cysteine to phenylalanine, totals 14 residues. Kept here is only the CDR3 DNA, which spans 42 bases and is read in frame from base 1. Taken from the germline V gene, the CDR1 and CDR2 loops are SGHRS and YFSETQ. Trimming costs V 1 base and J 6 bases, and their ends lie 8 bases apart. Peripheral blood CD8+ and CD4+ T cells from healthy donors, Susac syndrome patients and multiple sclerosis patients were profiled using high-throughput TCR beta sequencing. Treatment-naive patients with stable or active relapsing-remitting disease fulfilling revised McDonald criteria were used as multiple sclerosis controls. CD8+ TEMRA cells were enriched by FACS, while bulk CD8+ and CD4+ T cells were purified by magnetic negative isolation. Blood was drawn into EDTA tubes, processed within 24 hours, and PBMCs were isolated by density gradient centrifugation. PBMCs destined for TCR sequencing were cryopreserved in liquid nitrogen and later thawed in a 37 °C water bath. Purity of sorted or isolated CD4+, CD8+ and CD8+ TEMRA cells was at least 90%.

This clonotype was found once. No antigen is known for it. No base quality values were provided; no much bigger clone lies one nucleotide off. A single read makes a weak case. The sequenced sample was CD4+ T cells from PBMCs. The sequence came from a human donor with multiple sclerosis. The chain couples TRBV5-1 to TRBJ1-6; the D gene cannot be resolved reliably. The CDR3: CASSLKDGNSPLHF. The nucleotide sequence reads as follows: TGCGCCAGCAGCTTGAAGGACGGTAATTCACCCCTCCACTTT.